These 6 T cell receptor beta chains share one sample of origin, sequenced in a study of T cells in localized non-small cell lung cancer. Sequencing used immunoSEQ multiplex PCR; TCRdb keeps in-frame clones, though not all of them. Of about 24,000 clones in the sample, 90% to 95% were seen once. Sequences were derived from peripheral blood, sampled before any cancer treatment. The source is a woman aged 40-69 years with stage I lung adenocarcinoma.

The chain joins TRBV4-2 to TRBJ2-3, with 8 bases matching TRBD2. Unmatched junction bases numbered 11, after V lost 5 bases and J lost 7 bases. The CDR3 has 15 amino acids. Germline loops: CDR1 LGHNA, CDR2 YNFKEQ. CDR3 in amino acids: CASSSKGREEYTQYF. CDR3 DNA: TGTGCCAGCAGCTCGAAGGGGCGGGAGGAGTATACGCAGTATTTT.

This chain uses TRBV11-2 with TRBJ2-7; D remains ambiguous. V gave up 5 bases and J gave up 3 bases, with 5 bases separating them. Germline V CDR1 and CDR2: SGHAT, FQNNGV. The CDR3 runs 11 residues. The CDR3 here is CASSRYYEQYF. For the CDR3, the DNA is TGTGCCAGCAGCCGTTACTACGAGCAGTACTTC.

The chain uses TRBV7-9 and TRBJ2-5, with 10 bases matching TRBD2. Germline lookup yields CDR1 SEHNR and CDR2 FQNEAQ (reference sequence). The CDR3 runs 18 residues. Trimming took 0 bases from V and 3 from J; bases not matched to a gene: 10. In DNA form, the CDR3 reads TGTGCCAGCAGCTTAGCTAGGGGGAGGACTAGCGGAAAAGAGACCCAGTACTTC. It yields the protein CASSLARGRTSGKETQYF.

The chain links TRBV5-3 to TRBJ1-5; maybe TRBD1 (5 bases). TRBV5-3 is an open reading frame, and its role is uncertain. CDR3 size: 9 residues. CDR3 loop: CQGRQPQHF. The CDR3, as DNA: TGTCAGGGAAGGCAGCCCCAGCATTTT.

This rearrangement joins TRBV18 to TRBJ2-7, with 9 positions matching TRBD1. The CDR3 extends over 15 amino acids. The junction had 11 bases not matched to a gene; V was cut back by 5 bases and J by 6 bases. Germline CDR1 KGHSH, CDR2 LQKENI. The CDR3 nucleotides are TGTGCCAGCTCAACGTTCTTCGCGACAGGGGGCGAGCAGTACTTC. This encodes CASSTFFATGGEQYF.

The chain is built from TRBV18 and TRBJ2-3; 10 nucleotides align to TRBD1. The V segment lost 2 bases and the J segment 9 bases; nucleotides outside the gene matches: 8. The germline gives CDR1 KGHSH, CDR2 LQKENI. The CDR3 is 15 residues long. CDR3 bases: TGTGCCAGCTCACCAAGGGACAGGGGATGGGGCACGCAGTATTTT. Amino acid sequence: CASSPRDRGWGTQYF.